The 29 T cell receptor beta chains below were found in one sample sequenced in a study of molecular identifiers for immune sequencing clone quantification. Via MiXCR, TCRdb re-called the PCR reads, giving one row per CDR3 protein. The repertoire holds some 93,000 distinct CDR3 sequences, with around a fifth as singletons. Source material: naive CD8+ T cells from blood, with Jurkat cell RNA spiked in. Subset denoted: FACS-sorted CD8+CD4-CCR7+CD45RA+ naive T cells. These receptors came from a human donor in good health. Some libraries in this study had Jurkat cell RNA spiked in.

This clonotype was counted many times. The V and J genes are TRBV7-6 and TRBJ2-3; the match to TRBD1 covers 7 bases. This CDR3 contains 15 residues. The V and J ends lost 4 bases and 0 bases, in that order; junction bases with no gene match: 4. Germline V gene lookup returns CDR1 SGHVS and CDR2 FNYEAQ. The CDR3: CASSYETGSTDTQYF. CDR3 sequence (DNA): TGTGCCAGCAGCTACGAGACAGGGAGCACAGATACGCAGTATTTT.

In regard to this clonotype: This sequence may be a read error, since a much larger clone differs from it by one base. The rearrangement uses TRBV7-8 and TRBJ2-1, with TRBD1 as a possible D gene (6 bases). The germline V gene has CDR1 SGHVS and CDR2 FQNEAQ. Trimming took 2 bases from V and 8 from J, leaving 13 bases between them. This CDR3 spans 14 amino acids. This chain's CDR3 is CASSLTTGYDEQFF. As DNA, the CDR3 is TGTGCCAGCAGCTTAACCACAGGGTACGATGAGCAGTTCTTC.

In this sample, this clonotype turned up many times. This chain joins TRBV7-9 and TRBJ2-7; 10 bases are shared with TRBD2. CDR1 SEHNR and CDR2 FQNEAQ come from the germline V gene (reference sequence). The V segment lost 3 bases and the J segment 5 bases; nucleotides outside the gene matches: 10. The CDR3 extends over 16 amino acids. The CDR3 DNA follows: TGTGCCAGCAGCTTCCCCAGCGGGAGGGCCGTTGACGAGCAGTACTTC. It translates to CASSFPSGRAVDEQYF.

As concerns this clonotype: This may come from a read error, since a much larger clone is one base off. The chain carries TRBV3-1 and TRBJ1-1, with D uncertain. The CDR3 loop spans 14 amino acids. Germline V gene lookup returns CDR1 LGHDT and CDR2 YNNKEL (reference sequence). For the CDR3, the DNA is TGTGCCAGCAGCCAAGCGAGGGAGTTCACTGAAGCTTCCTTT. Amino acids: CASSQAREFTEASF.

This clonotype showed up just a few times. The chain carries TRBV4-3 and TRBJ2-7; weak D call: TRBD1 (5 bases). This CDR3 region has 17 residues. The ends were cut back, 0 bases at V and 4 bases at J, with 19 bases in the middle. Germline V gene data show CDR1 as LGHNA and CDR2 as YSLEER. This chain's CDR3 is CASSQDRAGLGVYEQYF. The CDR3 coding sequence is TGCGCCAGCAGCCAAGATCGGGCAGGGTTGGGCGTATACGAGCAGTACTTC.

This clonotype was detected many times. The J gene is TRBJ2-3, the V gene TRBV5-1; no definite D call. This CDR3 has 13 residues. Germline CDR1 and CDR2: SGHRS and YFSETQ. V was trimmed by 3 bases and J by 0 bases, leaving 5 bases between them. CDR3 amino acids: CASSYGSTDTQYF. CDR3 sequence (DNA): TGCGCCAGCAGCTACGGAAGCACAGATACGCAGTATTTT.

The chain has TRBV30 and TRBJ2-7, with D hard to call. This CDR3 is 14 amino acids long. CDR1 is GTSNPN, CDR2 SVGIG, per germline (reference sequence). Trimming removed 0 bases at V and 2 bases at J, with 11 bases between. For the CDR3, the DNA is TGTGCCTGGAGTGTCATAGGCCGAACCTACGAGCAGTACTTC. It yields the protein CAWSVIGRTYEQYF.

V is TRBV6-5 and J is TRBJ2-3; weak D call: TRBD1 (5 bases). The CDR3 runs 15 residues. V was shortened by 6 bases and J by 2 bases, with 15 bases between the two germline ends. Germline assignment: CDR1 MNHEY and CDR2 SVGAGI. The CDR3 loop is CASSLGAGNTDTQYF. The CDR3 DNA follows: TGTGCCAGCAGCTTAGGGGCAGGAAACACAGATACGCAGTATTTT.

This clonotype was recorded at least ten times. The rearrangement uses TRBV6-2 or TRBV6-3 and TRBJ1-1; D remains unclear. CDR1 MNHEY and CDR2 SVGEGT come from the germline V gene. The CDR3 runs to 14 residues. V gave up 5 bases and J gave up 8 bases, with 18 bases separating them. The CDR3 DNA sequence: TGTGCCAGCAGTAACCCTGCGACCCAACAAGAAGCTTTCTTT. This encodes CASSNPATQQEAFF.

Only a few counts were recorded for this clonotype. Here the CDR3 DNA reads TGTGCCACCAGTGATCAGGGGGGTAGCACCGGGGAGCTGTTTTTT. Encoded protein: CATSDQGGSTGELFF. The chain joins TRBV24-1 to TRBJ2-2; TRBD1 is a possible D gene (7 bases). Trimming took 3 bases from V and 4 from J, leaving 11 bases between them. This CDR3 contains 15 residues. Per the germline V gene, CDR1 is KGHDR and CDR2 is SFDVKD.

The chain couples TRBV29-1 to TRBJ2-1; weak D call: TRBD1 (5 bases). Germline CDR1 SQVTM, CDR2 ANQGSEA. With 4 bases removed from V and 1 base from J, the gap between germline ends came to 8 bases. CDR3 size: 13 residues. In DNA form, the CDR3 reads TGCAGCGTTGTGGGGCTTTCCTACAATGAGCAGTTCTTC. Encoded protein: CSVVGLSYNEQFF.

Concerning this clonotype itself: One base away lies a much larger clone, so this may be a sequencing read error. The gene calls are TRBV4-3 and TRBJ2-3, with 7 bases identical to TRBD2. The CDR3 spans 16 residues. Germline V gives CDR1 LGHNA, CDR2 YSLEER. The CDR3 loop reads CAGSQDWGRGTDTQYF. The DNA for the CDR3 is TGCGCCGGCAGCCAAGATTGGGGGAGGGGCACAGATACGCAGTATTTT.

A few counts support this clonotype. The chain combines TRBV25-1 with TRBJ2-7, with TRBD2 as a possible D gene (6 bases). V lost 2 bases and J 5 bases, leaving 10 bases between the germline ends. CDR1 and CDR2 (germline): MGHDK, SYGVNS. CDR3 length: 13 amino acids. Here the CDR3 DNA reads TGTGCCAGCAGTGAAGCAGGGAGGAACGAGCAGTACTTC. Amino acids: CASSEAGRNEQYF.

This clonotype has only a few counts. Its ends do not fully match the called genes, so a read error is possible. The chain joins TRBV4-1 to TRBJ1-1; 7 bases agree with TRBD1. In germline, CDR1 is MGHRA, CDR2 YSYEKL. The CDR3 covers 17 residues. The CDR3 DNA sequence: TGCGCCAGCAGCCAAGAACCGCAGGGGGTTGGGTTCACTGGAGCTTTCTTT. Protein: CASSQEPQGVGFTGAFF.

This clonotype was counted at least ten times. The chain combines TRBV7-9 with TRBJ2-7; D may correspond to TRBD1 or TRBD2 (5 bases each). CDR1 is SEHNR, CDR2 FQNEAQ, per germline (reference sequence). V was cut by 4 bases and J by 4 bases, with 8 bases left in between. The CDR3 spans 12 residues. Written as DNA, the CDR3 is TGTGCCAGCAGCTCGGGACGGTACGAGCAGTACTTC. Protein sequence: CASSSGRYEQYF.

In regard to this clonotype: Possible read error: a much larger clone is one base away. This sequence joins TRBV20-1 and TRBJ2-3, with 8 bases identical to TRBD1. Germline trimming cut 3 bases from V and 2 bases from J; bases unmatched to any gene: 1. This CDR3 has 13 residues. From germline, CDR1 is DFQATT and CDR2 SNEGSKA (reference sequence). CDR3 coding DNA: TGCAGTGCTAGGACAGGGGTCACAGATACGCAGTATTTT. Its translation: CSARTGVTDTQYF.

This clonotype came up many times. The chain joins TRBV28 to TRBJ2-4; 10 positions agree with TRBD2. The V segment lost 2 bases and the J segment 6 bases; nucleotides outside the gene matches: 7. CDR1 and CDR2 from the germline V gene are MDHEN and SYDVKM. The CDR3 consists of 16 residues. The CDR3 sequence: CASSLPRTSGLNIQYF. Here the CDR3 DNA reads TGTGCCAGCAGTTTACCCCGGACTAGCGGCTTAAACATTCAGTACTTC.

This clonotype was found once. This clone may be a read error of a much larger clone one base away. The J gene is TRBJ2-5, the V gene TRBV7-8, with D unresolved. Germline CDR1 reads SGHVS; CDR2 reads FQNEAQ. Deletions cut 3 bases from V and 4 bases from J, with 12 bases between. CDR3 size: 14 residues. The CDR3 sequence is CASSFLPERETQYF. The CDR3 DNA is TGTGCCAGCAGCTTCCTACCGGAACGAGAGACCCAGTACTTC.

This chain links TRBV7-8 with TRBJ2-2; D tentatively reads TRBD1 or TRBD2 (5 bases each). Trimming took off 3 bases at V and 5 bases at J, with 13 bases between the two ends. Germline CDR1 SGHVS, CDR2 FQNEAQ. The CDR3 has 15 amino acids. The CDR3 nucleotides read TGTGCCAGCAGCTTTTTATCGGGACCGACCGGGGAGCTGTTTTTT. Its translation is CASSFLSGPTGELFF. Together with reference TRBV7-8 and TRBJ2-2, the CDR3 gives the full variable domain: GAGVSQSPRYKVAKRGQDVALRCDPISGHVSLFWYQQALGQGPEFLTYFQNEAQLDKSGLPSDRFFAERPEGSVSTLKIQRTQQEDSAVYLCASSFLSGPTGELFFGEGSRLTVL.

Remarks on this clonotype: A much larger clone differs by one base, so this may be a read error. This CDR3 is CASSLRGANTDTQYF. CDR3 sequence (DNA): TGCGCCAGCAGCTTGAGGGGGGCCAACACAGATACGCAGTATTTT. The chain couples TRBV5-1 to TRBJ2-3, with D possibly being TRBD1 or TRBD2 (6 bases each). CDR1 SGHRS and CDR2 YFSETQ come from the germline V gene. Trimming shortened V by 1 base and J by 2 bases, and 11 bases separated the two germline ends. The CDR3 loop spans 15 amino acids.

In its sample, this clonotype was seen many times. V and J are TRBV7-9 and TRBJ2-3, with unresolved D. The CDR3 extends over 16 amino acids. V was cut by 1 base and J by 2 bases, with 13 bases left in between. Germline loops: CDR1 SEHNR, CDR2 FQNEAQ (reference sequence). The CDR3 DNA reads as TGTGCCAGCAGCTTAGTCGGACGCCAGATCACAGATACGCAGTATTTT. It translates to CASSLVGRQITDTQYF.

The chain has TRBV13 and TRBJ1-1; 8 positions match TRBD1. CDR3 size: 15 residues. Germline values: CDR1 PRHDT, CDR2 FYEKMQ (reference sequence). V dropped 5 bases and J dropped 11; count of bases not matched to a gene: 16. CDR3 nucleotides: TGTGCCAGCAGCCTTCGGATCGGGACAGGATTTGAGGCTTTCTTT. Residues: CASSLRIGTGFEAFF.

This clonotype was seen a handful of times. The genes are TRBV20-1 and TRBJ2-3; 10 nucleotides agree with TRBD2. The CDR3 consists of 16 residues. The junction had 9 bases not matched to a gene; V was cut back by 6 bases and J by 0 bases. CDR1 and CDR2 from the germline V gene are DFQATT and SNEGSKA (reference sequence). Written as DNA, the CDR3 is TGCAGTGCAAGGAGTAGCGGGGGGACTAGCACAGATACGCAGTATTTT. Amino acid sequence: CSARSSGGTSTDTQYF.

Of note for this clonotype: This may arise from a read error, as a much more abundant clone is one base away. The V call is TRBV5-1, the J call TRBJ1-1; 8 bases line up with TRBD1. CDR1 and CDR2 (germline): SGHRS, YFSETQ. The CDR3 spans 14 residues. The J segment lost 11 bases and the V segment lost 3 bases, leaving 12 bases of the junction unmatched. CDR3 protein: CASSSLGQGRNAFF. The DNA for the CDR3 is TGCGCCAGCAGCTCTCTCGGACAGGGTAGGAACGCTTTCTTT.

As concerns this clonotype: A much bigger clone sits one base away, suggesting this may be a read error. V usage is TRBV7-9 and J usage is TRBJ2-2; 8 positions match TRBD2. CDR3 size: 18 residues. Looked up from germline, CDR1 is SEHNR and CDR2 is FQNEAQ (reference sequence). V shed 5 bases, J shed 2 bases, and the junction held 13 bases outside the gene matches. CDR3: CASSLTVSREGNTGELFF. The DNA for the CDR3 is TGTGCCAGCAGCCTTACCGTATCCCGGGAGGGCAACACCGGGGAGCTGTTTTTT.

This clonotype was picked up many times. The chain carries TRBV25-1 and TRBJ2-7; perhaps D is TRBD1 or TRBD2 (6 bases each). This CDR3 has 13 residues. V was pared by 6 bases and J by 6 bases, with 15 bases between. The germline V gene has CDR1 MGHDK and CDR2 SYGVNS. DNA for the CDR3: TGTGCCAGCAGCGCGGGACATTTTTTCGAGCAGTACTTC. This encodes CASSAGHFFEQYF.

This clonotype has a count of ten or more. The chain combines TRBV6-6 with TRBJ2-2; 10 nucleotides line up with TRBD2. Germline-derived CDR1 and CDR2 are MNHNY and SVGAGI (reference sequence). The CDR3 runs 18 residues. V gave up 0 bases and J gave up 5 bases; unmatched junction bases: 9. The DNA of the CDR3 is TGTGCCAGCAGTTACTCGTCTCTAGCGGGAGCGGGGACCGGGGAGCTGTTTTTT. Translation gives CASSYSSLAGAGTGELFF.

Notes on this clonotype: No conserved phenylalanine or tryptophan is present at the end of the CDR3, so a read error is the likely explanation. This sequence joins TRBV5-1 and TRBJ2-7; TRBD2 might be the D (7 bases). This CDR3 is 13 amino acids long. From germline, CDR1 is SGHRS and CDR2 YFSETQ. Trimming pared 4 bases from V and 6 bases from J, leaving 14 bases between. In DNA, the CDR3 is TGCGCCAGCAGCCCAATTGGGGGGGCCGAGCAGTACCTC. It is translated as CASSPIGGAEQYL.

Turning to this clonotype: Sequence at one end of the junction differs from germline and may be a read error. The chain combines TRBV6-1 with TRBJ2-2; the D is unclear. The germline V gene has CDR1 MNHNS and CDR2 SASEGT. The CDR3 is 9 amino acids. CDR3 in DNA: TGCGGTAGCACCGGGGAGCTGTTTTTT. Encoded protein: CGSTGELFF.